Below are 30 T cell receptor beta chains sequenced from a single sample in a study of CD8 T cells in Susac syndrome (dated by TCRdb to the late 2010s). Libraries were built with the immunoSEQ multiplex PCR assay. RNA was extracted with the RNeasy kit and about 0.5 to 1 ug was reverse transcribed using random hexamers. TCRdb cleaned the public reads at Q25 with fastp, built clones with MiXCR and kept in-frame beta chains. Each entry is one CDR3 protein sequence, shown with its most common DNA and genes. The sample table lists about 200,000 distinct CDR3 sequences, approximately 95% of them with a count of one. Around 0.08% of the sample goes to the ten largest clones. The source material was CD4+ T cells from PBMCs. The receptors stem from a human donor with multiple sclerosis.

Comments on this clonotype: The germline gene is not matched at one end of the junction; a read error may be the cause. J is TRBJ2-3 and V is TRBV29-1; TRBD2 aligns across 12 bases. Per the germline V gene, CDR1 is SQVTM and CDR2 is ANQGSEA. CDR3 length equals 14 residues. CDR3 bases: TGCAGCGTTGGGACTAGCGGGGACACAAATACGCAGTATTTT. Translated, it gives CSVGTSGDTNTQYF.

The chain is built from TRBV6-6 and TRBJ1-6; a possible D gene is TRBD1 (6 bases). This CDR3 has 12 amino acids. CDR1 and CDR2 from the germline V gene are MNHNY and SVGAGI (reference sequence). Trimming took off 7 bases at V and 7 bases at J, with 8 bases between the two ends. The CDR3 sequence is CASNDRNSPLHF. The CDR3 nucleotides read TGTGCCAGCAACGACAGGAATTCACCCCTCCACTTT.

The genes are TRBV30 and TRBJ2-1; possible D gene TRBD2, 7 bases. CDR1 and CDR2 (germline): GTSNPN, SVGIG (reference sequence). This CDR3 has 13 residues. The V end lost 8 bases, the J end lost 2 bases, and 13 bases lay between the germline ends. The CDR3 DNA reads TGTGCCAACGGGGGGCCGACCTACAATGAGCAGTTCTTC. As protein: CANGGPTYNEQFF.

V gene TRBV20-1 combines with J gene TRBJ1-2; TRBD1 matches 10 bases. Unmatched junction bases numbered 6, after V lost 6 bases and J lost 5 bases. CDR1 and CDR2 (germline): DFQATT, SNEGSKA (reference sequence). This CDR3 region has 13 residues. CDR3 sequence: CSAEGDRGYGYTF. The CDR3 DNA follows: TGCAGTGCCGAAGGGGACAGGGGTTATGGCTACACCTTC.

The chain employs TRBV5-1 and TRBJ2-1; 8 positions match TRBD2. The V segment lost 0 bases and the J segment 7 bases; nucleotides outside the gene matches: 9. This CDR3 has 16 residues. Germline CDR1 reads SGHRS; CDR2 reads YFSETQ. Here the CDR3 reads CASSLEVAGGGNEQFF. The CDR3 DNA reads TGCGCCAGCAGCTTGGAAGTGGCGGGGGGAGGGAATGAGCAGTTCTTC.

The CDR3 spells CAWATTSTGTGELFF. The DNA of the CDR3 is TGTGCCTGGGCTACAACCTCCACGGGGACCGGGGAGCTGTTTTTT. V gene TRBV30 combines with J gene TRBJ2-2, with D perhaps TRBD2 (5 bases). The CDR3 is 15 amino acids. Trimming took off 5 bases at V and 5 bases at J, with 18 bases between the two ends. Germline CDR1 reads GTSNPN; CDR2 reads SVGIG (reference sequence).

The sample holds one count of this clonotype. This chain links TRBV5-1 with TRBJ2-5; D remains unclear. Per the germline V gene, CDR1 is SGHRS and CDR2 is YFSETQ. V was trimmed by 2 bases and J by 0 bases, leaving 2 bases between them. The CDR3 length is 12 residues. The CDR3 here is CASSFYQETQYF. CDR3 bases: TGCGCCAGCAGCTTCTACCAAGAGACCCAGTACTTC.

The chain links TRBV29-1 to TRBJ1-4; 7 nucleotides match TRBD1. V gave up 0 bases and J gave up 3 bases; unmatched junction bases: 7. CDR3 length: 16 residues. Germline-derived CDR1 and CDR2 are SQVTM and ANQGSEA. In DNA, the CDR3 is TGCAGCGTTGAAGATCAGGGGACAGATGCTAATGAAAAACTGTTTTTT. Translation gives CSVEDQGTDANEKLFF.

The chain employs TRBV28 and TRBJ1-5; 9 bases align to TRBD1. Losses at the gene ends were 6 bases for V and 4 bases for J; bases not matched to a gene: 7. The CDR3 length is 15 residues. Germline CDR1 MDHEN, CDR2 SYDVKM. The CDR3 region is CASRTQGASNQPQHF. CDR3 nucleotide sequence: TGTGCCAGCAGGACACAGGGGGCTAGTAATCAGCCCCAGCATTTT.

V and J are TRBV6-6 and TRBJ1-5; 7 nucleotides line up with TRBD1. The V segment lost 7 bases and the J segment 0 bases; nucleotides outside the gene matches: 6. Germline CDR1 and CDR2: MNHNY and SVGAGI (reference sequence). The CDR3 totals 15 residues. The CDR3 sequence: CASIRDSYSNQPQHF. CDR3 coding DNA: TGTGCCAGCATACGGGACAGTTATAGCAATCAGCCCCAGCATTTT.

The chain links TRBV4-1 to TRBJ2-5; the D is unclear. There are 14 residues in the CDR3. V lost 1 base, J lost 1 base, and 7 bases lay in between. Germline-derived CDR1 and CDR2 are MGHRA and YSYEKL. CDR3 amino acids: CASSQGTRQETQYF. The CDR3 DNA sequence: TGCGCCAGCAGCCAAGGGACGCGCCAAGAGACCCAGTACTTC.

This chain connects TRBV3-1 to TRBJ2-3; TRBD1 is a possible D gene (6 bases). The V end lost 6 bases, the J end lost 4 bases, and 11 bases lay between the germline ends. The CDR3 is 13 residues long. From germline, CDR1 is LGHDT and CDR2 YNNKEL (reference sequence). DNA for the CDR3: TGTGCCAGCAGTCAACAGGGTGCAGATACGCAGTATTTT. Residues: CASSQQGADTQYF.

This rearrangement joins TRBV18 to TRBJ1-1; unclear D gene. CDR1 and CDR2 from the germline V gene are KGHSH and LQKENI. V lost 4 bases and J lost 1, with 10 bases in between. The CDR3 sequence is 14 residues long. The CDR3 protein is CASSRLTENTEAFF. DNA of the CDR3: TGTGCCAGCTCACGCTTGACTGAGAACACTGAAGCTTTCTTT. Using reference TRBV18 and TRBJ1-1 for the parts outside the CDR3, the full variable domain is NAGVMQNPRHLVRRRGQEARLRCSPMKGHSHVYWYRQLPEEGLKFMVYLQKENIIDESGMPKERFSAEFPKEGPSILRIQQVVRGDSAAYFCASSRLTENTEAFFGQGTRLTVV.

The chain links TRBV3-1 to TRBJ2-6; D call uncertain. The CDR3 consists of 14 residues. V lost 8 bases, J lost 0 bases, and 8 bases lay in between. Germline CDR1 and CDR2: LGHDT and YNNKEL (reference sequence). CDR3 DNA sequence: TGTGCCAGCGGAGCCTTCTCTGGGGCCAACGTCCTGACTTTC. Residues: CASGAFSGANVLTF.

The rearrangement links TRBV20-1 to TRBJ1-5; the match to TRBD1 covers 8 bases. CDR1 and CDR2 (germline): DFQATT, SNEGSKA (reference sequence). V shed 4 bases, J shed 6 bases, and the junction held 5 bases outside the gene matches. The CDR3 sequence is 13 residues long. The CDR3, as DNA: TGCAGTGCTACGAACGACAGGGGTCAGCCCCAGCATTTT. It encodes CSATNDRGQPQHF.

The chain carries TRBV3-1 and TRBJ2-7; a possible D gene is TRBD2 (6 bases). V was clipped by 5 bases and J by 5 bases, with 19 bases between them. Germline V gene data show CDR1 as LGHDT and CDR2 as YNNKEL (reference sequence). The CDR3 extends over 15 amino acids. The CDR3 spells CASSYLGTGGNEQYF. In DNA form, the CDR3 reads TGTGCCAGCAGCTATCTAGGGACTGGAGGGAACGAGCAGTACTTC.

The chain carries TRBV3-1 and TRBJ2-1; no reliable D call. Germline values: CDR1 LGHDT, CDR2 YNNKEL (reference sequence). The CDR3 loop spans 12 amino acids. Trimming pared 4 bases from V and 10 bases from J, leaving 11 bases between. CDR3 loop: CASSPAPLEQFF. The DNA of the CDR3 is TGTGCCAGCAGCCCGGCCCCTTTGGAGCAGTTCTTC.

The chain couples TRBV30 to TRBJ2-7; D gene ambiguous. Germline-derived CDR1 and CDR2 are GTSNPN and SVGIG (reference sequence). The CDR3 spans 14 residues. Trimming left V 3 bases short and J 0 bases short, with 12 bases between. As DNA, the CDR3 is TGTGCCTGGAGCTTCGGCGGCGGCTCCTACGAGCAGTACGTC. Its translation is CAWSFGGGSYEQYV.

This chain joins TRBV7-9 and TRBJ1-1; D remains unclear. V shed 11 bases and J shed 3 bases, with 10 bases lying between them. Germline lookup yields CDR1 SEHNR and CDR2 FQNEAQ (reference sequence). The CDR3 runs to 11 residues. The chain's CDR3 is CAVKQHTEAFF. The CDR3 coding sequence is TGTGCCGTCAAACAGCACACTGAAGCTTTCTTT.

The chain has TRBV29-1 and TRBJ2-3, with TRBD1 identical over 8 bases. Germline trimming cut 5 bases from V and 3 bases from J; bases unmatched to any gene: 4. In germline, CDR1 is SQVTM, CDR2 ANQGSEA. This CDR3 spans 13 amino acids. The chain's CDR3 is CSVTGGWTDTQYF. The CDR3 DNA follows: TGCAGCGTTACAGGGGGGTGGACAGATACGCAGTATTTT.

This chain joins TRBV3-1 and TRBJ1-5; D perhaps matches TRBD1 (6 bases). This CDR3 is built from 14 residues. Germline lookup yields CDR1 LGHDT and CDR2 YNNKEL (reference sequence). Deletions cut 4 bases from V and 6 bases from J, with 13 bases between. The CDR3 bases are TGTGCCAGCAGCCGATCACAGGGAGTTCAGCCCCAGCATTTT. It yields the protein CASSRSQGVQPQHF.

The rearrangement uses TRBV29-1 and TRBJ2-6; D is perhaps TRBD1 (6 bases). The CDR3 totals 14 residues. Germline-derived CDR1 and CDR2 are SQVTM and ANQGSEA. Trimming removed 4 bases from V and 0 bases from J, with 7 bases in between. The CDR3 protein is CSVVGGSGANVLTF. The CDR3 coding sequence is TGCAGCGTTGTAGGGGGCTCTGGGGCCAACGTCCTGACTTTC.

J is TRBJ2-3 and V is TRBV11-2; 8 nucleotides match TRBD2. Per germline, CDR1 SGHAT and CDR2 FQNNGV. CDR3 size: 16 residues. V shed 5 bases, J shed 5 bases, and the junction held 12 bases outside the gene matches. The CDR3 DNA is TGTGCCAGCAGCCCCCGATTAGCGGGGCTCCGAGATACGCAGTATTTT. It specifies CASSPRLAGLRDTQYF.

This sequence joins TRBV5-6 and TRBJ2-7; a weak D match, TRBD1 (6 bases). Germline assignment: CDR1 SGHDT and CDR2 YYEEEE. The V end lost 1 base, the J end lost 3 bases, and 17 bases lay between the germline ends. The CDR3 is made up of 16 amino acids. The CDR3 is CASSLSGTGTGYEQYF. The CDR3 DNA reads TGTGCCAGCAGCTTGAGCGGAACAGGGACGGGCTACGAGCAGTACTTC. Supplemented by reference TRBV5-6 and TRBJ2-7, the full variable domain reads DAGVTQSPTHLIKTRGQQVTLRCSPKSGHDTVSWYQQALGQGPQFIFQYYEEEERQRGNFPDRFSGHQFPNYSSELNVNALLLGDSALYLCASSLSGTGTGYEQYFGPGTRLTVT.

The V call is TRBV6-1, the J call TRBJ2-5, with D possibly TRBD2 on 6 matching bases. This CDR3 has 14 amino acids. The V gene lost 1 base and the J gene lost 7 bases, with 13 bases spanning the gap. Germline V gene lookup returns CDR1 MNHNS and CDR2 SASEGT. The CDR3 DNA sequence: TGTGCCAGCAGTGAAGAAGGCGGGGCAGGGACCCAGTACTTC. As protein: CASSEEGGAGTQYF.

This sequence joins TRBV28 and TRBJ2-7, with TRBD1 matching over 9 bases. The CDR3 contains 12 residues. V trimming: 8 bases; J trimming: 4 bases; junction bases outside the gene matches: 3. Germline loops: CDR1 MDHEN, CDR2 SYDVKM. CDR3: CASGQGKYEQYF. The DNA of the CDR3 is TGTGCCAGCGGACAGGGGAAGTACGAGCAGTACTTC.

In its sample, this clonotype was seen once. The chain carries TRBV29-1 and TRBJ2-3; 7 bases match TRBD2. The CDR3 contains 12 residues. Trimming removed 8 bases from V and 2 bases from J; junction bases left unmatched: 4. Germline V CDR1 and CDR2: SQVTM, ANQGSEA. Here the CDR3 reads CSFGTITDTQYF. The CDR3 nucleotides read TGCAGCTTCGGGACTATCACAGATACGCAGTATTTT.

The CDR3 loop is CASSTRDTFQETQYF. CDR3 DNA sequence: TGTGCCAGCAGCACCCGGGACACCTTCCAAGAGACCCAGTACTTC. The chain employs TRBV21-1 and TRBJ2-5; the table names TRBD1, a call not compared with the DNA. TRBV21-1 is annotated as a pseudogene. This CDR3 comprises 15 residues.

The CDR3 sequence is CASSQDAGGSWPQHF. As DNA, the CDR3 is TGTGCCAGCAGCCAAGATGCAGGGGGCTCATGGCCCCAGCATTTT. V usage is TRBV3-1 and J usage is TRBJ1-5, with TRBD1 identical over 8 bases. CDR3 length equals 15 residues. CDR1 and CDR2 from the germline V gene are LGHDT and YNNKEL (reference sequence). Trimming removed 0 bases from V and 9 bases from J; junction bases left unmatched: 7. The full variable domain, with the rest looked up from reference TRBV3-1 and TRBJ1-5, is DTAVSQTPKYLVTQMGNDKSIKCEQNLGHDTMYWYKQDSKKFLKIMFSYNNKELIINETVPNRFSPKSPDKAHLNLHINSLELGDSAVYFCASSQDAGGSWPQHFGDGTRLSIL.

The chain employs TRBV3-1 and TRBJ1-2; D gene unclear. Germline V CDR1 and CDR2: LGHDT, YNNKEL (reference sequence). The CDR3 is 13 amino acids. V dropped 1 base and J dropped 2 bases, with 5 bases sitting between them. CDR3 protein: CASSQAGNYGYTF. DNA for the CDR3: TGTGCCAGCAGCCAAGCCGGGAACTATGGCTACACCTTC.